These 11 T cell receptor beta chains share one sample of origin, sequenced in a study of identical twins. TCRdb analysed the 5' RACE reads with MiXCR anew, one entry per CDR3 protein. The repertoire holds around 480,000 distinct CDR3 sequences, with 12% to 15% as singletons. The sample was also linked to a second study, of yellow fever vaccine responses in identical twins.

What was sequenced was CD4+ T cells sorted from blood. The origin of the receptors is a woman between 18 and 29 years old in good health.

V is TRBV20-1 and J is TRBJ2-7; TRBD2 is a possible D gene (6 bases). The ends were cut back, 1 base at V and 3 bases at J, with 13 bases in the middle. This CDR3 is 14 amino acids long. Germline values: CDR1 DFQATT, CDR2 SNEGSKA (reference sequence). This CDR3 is CSARGGIAVYEQYF. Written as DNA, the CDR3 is TGCAGTGCTAGAGGGGGAATAGCGGTCTACGAGCAGTACTTC.

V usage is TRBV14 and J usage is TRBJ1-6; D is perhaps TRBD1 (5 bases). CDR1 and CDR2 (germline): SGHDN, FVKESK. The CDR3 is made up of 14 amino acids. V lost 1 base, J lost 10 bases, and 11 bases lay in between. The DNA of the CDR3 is TGTGCCAGCAGCCAAGTACGGGGGAGGTCACCCCTCCACTTT. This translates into CASSQVRGRSPLHF.

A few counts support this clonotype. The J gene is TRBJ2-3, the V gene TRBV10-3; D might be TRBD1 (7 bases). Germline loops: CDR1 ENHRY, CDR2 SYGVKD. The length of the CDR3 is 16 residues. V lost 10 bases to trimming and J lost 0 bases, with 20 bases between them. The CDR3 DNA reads TGTGCCACCAGGGAGGACAGGCTTTCTAGCACAGATACGCAGTATTTT. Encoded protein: CATREDRLSSTDTQYF.

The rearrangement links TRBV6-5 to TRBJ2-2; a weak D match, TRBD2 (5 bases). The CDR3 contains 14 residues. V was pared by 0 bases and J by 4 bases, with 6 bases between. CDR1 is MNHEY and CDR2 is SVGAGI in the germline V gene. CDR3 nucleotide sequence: TGTGCCAGCAGTTACTCGCGGGCCACCGGGGAGCTGTTTTTT. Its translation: CASSYSRATGELFF.

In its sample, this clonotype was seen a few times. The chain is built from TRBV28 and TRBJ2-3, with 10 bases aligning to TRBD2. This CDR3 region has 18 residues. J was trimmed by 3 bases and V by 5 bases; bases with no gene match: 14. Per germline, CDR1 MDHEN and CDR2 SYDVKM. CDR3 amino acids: CASSPPGRAGGWTDTQYF. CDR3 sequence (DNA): TGTGCCAGCAGTCCGCCGGGGCGAGCGGGGGGGTGGACAGATACGCAGTATTTT.

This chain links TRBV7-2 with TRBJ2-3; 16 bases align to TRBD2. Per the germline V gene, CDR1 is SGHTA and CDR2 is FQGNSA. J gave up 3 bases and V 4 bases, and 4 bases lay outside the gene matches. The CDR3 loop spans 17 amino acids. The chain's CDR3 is CASSSLGLAGGTDTQYF. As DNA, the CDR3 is TGTGCCAGCAGCTCGCTGGGACTAGCGGGAGGGACAGATACGCAGTATTTT.

CDR3 nucleotide sequence: TGCGCCAGCAGCTTGGCCTCAGGGGCGCGAAGCTATGGCTACACCTTC. Protein: CASSLASGARSYGYTF. The chain employs TRBV5-1 and TRBJ1-2; the D gene is possibly TRBD1 (6 bases). The V end lost 0 bases, the J end lost 4 bases, and 16 bases lay between the germline ends. The CDR3 is made up of 16 amino acids. From germline, CDR1 is SGHRS and CDR2 YFSETQ.

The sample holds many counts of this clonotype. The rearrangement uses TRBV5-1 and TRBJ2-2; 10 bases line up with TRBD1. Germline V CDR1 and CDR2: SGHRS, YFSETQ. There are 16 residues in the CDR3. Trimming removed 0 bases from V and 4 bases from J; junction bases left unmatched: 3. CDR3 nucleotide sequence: TGCGCCAGCAGCTTGGATTGGACAGGGGGCACCGGGGAGCTGTTTTTT. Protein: CASSLDWTGGTGELFF.

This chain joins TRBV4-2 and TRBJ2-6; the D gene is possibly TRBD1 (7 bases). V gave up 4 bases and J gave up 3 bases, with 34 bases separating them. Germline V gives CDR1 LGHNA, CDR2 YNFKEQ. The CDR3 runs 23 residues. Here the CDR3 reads CASSLRDQTGRDSGFSGANVLTF. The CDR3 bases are TGTGCCAGCAGCCTCCGAGACCAAACGGGGCGGGACAGTGGATTTAGTGGGGCCAACGTCCTGACTTTC.

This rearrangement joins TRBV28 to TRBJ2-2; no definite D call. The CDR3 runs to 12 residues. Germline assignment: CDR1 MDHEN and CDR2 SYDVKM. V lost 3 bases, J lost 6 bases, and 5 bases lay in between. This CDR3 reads CASSFRSGELFF. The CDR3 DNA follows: TGTGCCAGCAGTTTTCGTTCCGGGGAGCTGTTTTTT.

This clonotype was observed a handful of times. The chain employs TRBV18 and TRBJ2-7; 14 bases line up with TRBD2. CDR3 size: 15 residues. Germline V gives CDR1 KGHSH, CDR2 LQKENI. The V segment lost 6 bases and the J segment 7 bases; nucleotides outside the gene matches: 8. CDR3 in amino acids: CASSPTSGGAGEQYF. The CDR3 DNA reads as TGTGCCAGCTCTCCGACTAGCGGGGGGGCCGGGGAGCAGTACTTC. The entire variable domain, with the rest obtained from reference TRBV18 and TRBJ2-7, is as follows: NAGVMQNPRHLVRRRGQEARLRCSPMKGHSHVYWYRQLPEEGLKFMVYLQKENIIDESGMPKERFSAEFPKEGPSILRIQQVVRGDSAAYFCASSPTSGGAGEQYFGPGTRLTVT.